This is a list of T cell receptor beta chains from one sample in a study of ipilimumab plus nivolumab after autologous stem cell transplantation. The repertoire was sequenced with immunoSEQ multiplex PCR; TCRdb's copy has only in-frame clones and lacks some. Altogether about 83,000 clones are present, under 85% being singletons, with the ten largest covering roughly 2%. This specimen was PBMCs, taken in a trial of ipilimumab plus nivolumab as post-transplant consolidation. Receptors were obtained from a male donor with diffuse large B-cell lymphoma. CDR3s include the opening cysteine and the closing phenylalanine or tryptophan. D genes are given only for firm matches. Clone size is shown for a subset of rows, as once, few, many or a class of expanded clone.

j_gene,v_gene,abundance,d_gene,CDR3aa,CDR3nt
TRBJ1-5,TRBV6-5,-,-,CASGPGDHQPQHF,TGTGCCAGCGGCCCGGGGGACCATCAGCCCCAGCATTTT
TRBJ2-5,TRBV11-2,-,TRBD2,CASSQGSGGDKETQYF,TGTGCCAGCAGCCAGGGTAGCGGGGGGGATAAAGAGACCCAGTACTTC
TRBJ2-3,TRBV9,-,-,CASSVSTDTQYF,TGTGCCAGCAGCGTGAGCACAGATACGCAGTATTTT
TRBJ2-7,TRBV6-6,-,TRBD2,CASSPLAGGASEQYF,TGTGCCAGCAGTCCCCTCGCGGGGGGGGCCTCCGAGCAGTACTTC
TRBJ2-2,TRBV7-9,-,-,CASSLGGNTGELFF,TGTGCCAGCAGCCTTGGAGGGAACACCGGGGAGCTGTTTTTT
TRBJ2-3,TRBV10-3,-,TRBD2,CAISGGSTTDTQYF,TGTGCCATCAGCGGGGGGTCAACCACAGATACGCAGTATTTT
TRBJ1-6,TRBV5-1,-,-,CASSLQQGNSPLHF,TGCGCCAGCAGCTTGCAACAGGGCAATTCACCCCTCCACTTT
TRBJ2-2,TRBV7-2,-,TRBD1,CASSSNFGTGGMELFF,TGTGCCAGCAGCTCAAATTTCGGGACAGGGGGCATGGAGCTGTTTTTT
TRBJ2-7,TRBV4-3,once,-,CASSQDHTTGLIYEQYF,TGCGCCAGCAGCCAAGATCATACTACAGGGTTAATCTACGAGCAGTACTTC
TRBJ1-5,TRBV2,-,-,CASSEARAGVQPQHF,TGTGCCAGCAGTGAAGCGCGGGCAGGGGTTCAGCCCCAGCATTTT
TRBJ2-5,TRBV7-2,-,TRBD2,CASSLRPGLAGEQETQYF,TGTGCCAGCAGCTTAAGGCCCGGACTAGCGGGTGAACAAGAGACCCAGTACTTC
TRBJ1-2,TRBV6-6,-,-,CASSYSKSGYTF,TGTGCCAGCAGTTACTCGAAGAGTGGCTACACCTTC
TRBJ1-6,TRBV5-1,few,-,CASSLAGGRTNSPLHF,TGCGCCAGCAGCTTGGCGGGAGGGCGAACTAATTCACCCCTCCACTTT
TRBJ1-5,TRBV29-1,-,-,CSVRNSNQPQHF,TGCAGCGTTAGAAATAGCAATCAGCCCCAGCATTTT
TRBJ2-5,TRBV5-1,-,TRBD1,CASSLGDSPGEETQYF,TGCGCCAGCAGCTTAGGGGACAGCCCAGGGGAGGAGACCCAGTACTTC
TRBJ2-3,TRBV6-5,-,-,CASRSGFSTDTQYF,TGTGCCAGCAGATCGGGGTTTAGCACAGATACGCAGTATTTT
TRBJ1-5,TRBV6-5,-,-,CASSRDGQVQPQHF,TGTGCCAGCTCAAGAGATGGTCAAGTCCAGCCCCAGCATTTT
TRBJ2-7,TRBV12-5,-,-,CASGRDTSYEQYF,TGTGCTAGTGGCCGGGACACCTCCTACGAGCAGTACTTC
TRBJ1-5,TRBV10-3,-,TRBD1,CAISGQGYSDQPQHF,TGTGCCATCAGCGGACAGGGGTATAGCGATCAGCCCCAGCATTTT
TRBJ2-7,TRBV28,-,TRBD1,CASSFGTGQSEQYF,TGTGCCAGCAGTTTCGGGACAGGGCAAAGCGAGCAGTACTTC
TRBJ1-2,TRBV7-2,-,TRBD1,CASSLQGAGSNYGYTF,TGTGCCAGCAGCTTACAGGGGGCCGGGAGTAACTATGGCTACACCTTC
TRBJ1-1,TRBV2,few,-,CASRANRRGDTEAFF,TGTGCCAGCAGAGCTAACAGGAGAGGGGACACTGAAGCTTTCTTT
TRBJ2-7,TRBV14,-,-,CASSHRKDYEQYF,TGTGCCAGCAGCCACAGGAAGGACTACGAGCAGTACTTC
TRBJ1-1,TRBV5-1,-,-,CASSLVGGKNTEAFF,TGCGCCAGCAGCTTGGTGGGGGGTAAGAACACTGAAGCTTTCTTT
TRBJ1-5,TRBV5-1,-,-,CASSLYEDQPQHF,TGCGCCAGCAGCTTGTATGAGGATCAGCCCCAGCATTTT
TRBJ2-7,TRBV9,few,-,CASSVGRDTRYEQYF,TGTGCCAGCAGCGTAGGCCGGGACACCCGCTACGAGCAGTACTTC
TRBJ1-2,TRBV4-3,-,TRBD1,CASSHPEAGGNYTF,TGCGCCAGCAGCCATCCAGAGGCAGGGGGTAACTACACCTTC
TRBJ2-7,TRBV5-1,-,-,CASTGQSTYEQYF,TGCGCCAGCACGGGGCAGTCGACCTACGAGCAGTACTTC
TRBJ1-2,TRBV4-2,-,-,CASSQRRGTDYGYTF,TGTGCCAGCAGCCAAAGACGGGGGACCGACTATGGCTACACCTTC
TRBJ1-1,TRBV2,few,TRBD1,CASNQGDRGKGNTEAFF,TGTGCCAGCAATCAGGGGGACAGGGGAAAAGGGAACACTGAAGCTTTCTTT
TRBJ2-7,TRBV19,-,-,CASSILTTGEQYF,TGTGCCAGTAGTATCCTAACGACAGGCGAGCAGTACTTC
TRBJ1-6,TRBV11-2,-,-,CASSSLDPNSPLHF,TGTGCCAGCAGCTCACTCGACCCCAATTCACCCCTCCACTTT
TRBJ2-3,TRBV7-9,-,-,CASSLGAIDTDTQYF,TGTGCCAGCAGCTTAGGGGCTATCGATACAGATACGCAGTATTTT
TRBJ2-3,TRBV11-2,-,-,CASSLRGGISTDTQYF,TGTGCCAGCAGCTTAAGGGGGGGGATTAGCACAGATACGCAGTATTTT
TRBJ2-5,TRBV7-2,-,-,CASSLGGAQETQYF,TGTGCCAGCAGCTTAGGAGGGGCTCAAGAGACCCAGTACTTC
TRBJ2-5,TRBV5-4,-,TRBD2,CASSLARTSGRKETQYF,TGTGCCAGCAGCTTGGCCCGGACTAGCGGGCGGAAAGAGACCCAGTACTTC
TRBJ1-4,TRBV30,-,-,CAWSVTRKEKLFF,TGTGCCTGGAGTGTAACACGAAAGGAAAAACTGTTTTTT
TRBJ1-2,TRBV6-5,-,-,CASRPSGGFDTF,TGTGCCAGCAGGCCTTCGGGGGGATTCGACACCTTC
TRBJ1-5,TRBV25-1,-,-,CASSELGRAFGPQHF,TGTGCCAGCAGTGAATTGGGACGGGCTTTCGGGCCCCAGCATTTT
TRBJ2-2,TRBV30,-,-,CAWSGLGTGELFF,TGTGCCTGGAGTGGCTTGGGAACCGGGGAGCTGTTTTTT
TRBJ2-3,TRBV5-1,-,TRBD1,CASSLRDRNTDTQYF,TGCGCCAGCAGCTTGCGGGACAGAAACACAGATACGCAGTATTTT
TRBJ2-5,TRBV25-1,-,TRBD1,CASSKQGATRETQYF,TGTGCCAGCAGTAAACAGGGGGCCACCAGAGAGACCCAGTACTTC
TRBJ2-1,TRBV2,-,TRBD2,CASKNGRGGNNEQFF,TGTGCCAGTAAAAATGGGCGGGGGGGAAACAATGAGCAGTTCTTC
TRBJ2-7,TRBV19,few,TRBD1,CASSGDRDSYEQYF,TGTGCCAGTAGTGGAGATCGGGACAGCTACGAGCAGTACTTC
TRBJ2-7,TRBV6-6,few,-,CASSYSGSEQYF,TGTGCCAGCAGTTACTCAGGGAGCGAGCAGTACTTC
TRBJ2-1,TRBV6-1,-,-,CASSEVKDSPSIF,TGTGCCAGCAGTGAAGTTAAGGACAGTCCCAGTATCTTC
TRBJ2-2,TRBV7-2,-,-,CASSFSEIRTGELFF,TGTGCCAGCAGCTTCAGTGAAATCCGCACCGGGGAGCTGTTTTTT
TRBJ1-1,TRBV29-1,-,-,CSVADWASGTEAFF,TGCAGCGTTGCCGACTGGGCGAGCGGCACTGAAGCTTTCTTT
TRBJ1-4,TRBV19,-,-,CASSIYGSTGEKLFF,TGTGCCAGTAGTATATATGGCTCCACGGGGGAAAAACTGTTTTTT
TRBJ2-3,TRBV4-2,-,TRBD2,CASSPLAGLTSSDTQYF,TGTGCCAGCAGCCCTTTAGCGGGACTTACTTCGTCGGATACGCAGTATTTT
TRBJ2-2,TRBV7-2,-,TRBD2,CASSLRGAGGYGELFF,TGTGCCAGCAGCTTAAGAGGCGCGGGGGGTTACGGGGAGCTGTTTTTT
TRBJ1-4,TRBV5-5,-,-,CASSRQPRATNEKLFF,TGTGCCAGCAGCCGCCAACCCAGGGCAACTAATGAAAAACTGTTTTTT
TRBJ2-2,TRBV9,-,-,CASSPVSFGELFF,TGTGCCAGCAGCCCCGTTAGCTTCGGGGAGCTGTTTTTT